One and the same sample provided the 20 T cell receptor beta chains below, sequenced in a study of T-cell reconstitution after alpha-beta-depleted transplantation in children. This sample's TCRbeta library carried unique molecular identifier barcodes. MiXCR, run by TCRdb on the PCR reads, gives a single entry per CDR3 protein. The sample holds 490,000 or so distinct CDR3 sequences, 10% to 13% seen once. The sample here was PBMCs, taken before TCRalphabeta/CD19-depleted stem cell transplant. All receptors come from a child younger than 10 with inherited bone marrow failure, due to receive a stem cell transplant.

This clonotype was counted many times. The CDR3 is CASSLVARGAGGGNEQFF. DNA for the CDR3: TGCGCCAGCAGCTTGGTGGCAAGGGGAGCGGGAGGAGGCAATGAGCAGTTCTTC. J is TRBJ2-1 and V is TRBV5-1; 9 nucleotides line up with TRBD2. CDR3 length: 18 amino acids. Germline V gives CDR1 SGHRS, CDR2 YFSETQ. The V and J ends lost 0 bases and 6 bases, in that order; junction bases with no gene match: 13.

Note on this clonotype: Compared with germline, one end of the junction differs, possibly owing to a read error. This chain links TRBV6-4 with TRBJ2-1; TRBD2 aligns across 13 bases. Germline V lookup: CDR1 MRHNA, CDR2 SNTAGT. The CDR3 runs 19 residues. The CDR3 DNA follows: TGTACCAGCAGTCCGCTTGGACTAGCGGGAGCCCCTTTTAACAATGAGCAGTTCTTC. This sequence encodes CTSSPLGLAGAPFNNEQFF.

This clonotype was detected ten times or more. The chain combines TRBV3-1 with TRBJ1-1; D is uncertain. The CDR3 is made up of 13 amino acids. Germline V lookup: CDR1 LGHDT, CDR2 YNNKEL (reference sequence). V lost 0 bases to trimming and J lost 7 bases, with 9 bases between them. DNA for the CDR3: TGTGCCAGCAGCCAAGATAATATCGGTGAAGCTTTCTTT. As protein: CASSQDNIGEAFF.

The sample holds many counts of this clonotype. The J gene is TRBJ2-7, the V gene TRBV12-3 or TRBV12-4; D is possibly TRBD2 (6 bases). The length of the CDR3 is 14 residues. Trimming cost V 2 bases and J 2 bases, with 10 bases left between them. The CDR3 DNA is TGTGCCAGCAGTTTACACGGGGGTCCCTACGAGCAGTACTTC. Translation gives CASSLHGGPYEQYF.

This clonotype has only a few counts. V usage is TRBV2 and J usage is TRBJ2-3; a possible D gene is TRBD2 (5 bases). The CDR3 sequence is 16 residues long. Germline assignment: CDR1 SNHLY and CDR2 FYNNEI. Trimming took 6 bases from V and 2 from J, leaving 18 bases between them. The CDR3 is CASSSILQEVTDTQYF. In DNA, the CDR3 is TGTGCCAGCAGCTCTATCCTCCAGGAGGTCACAGATACGCAGTATTTT.

This clonotype was observed at least ten times. The V and J genes are TRBV27 and TRBJ2-3; TRBD2 matches 7 bases. The CDR3 has 16 residues. Unmatched junction bases numbered 5, after V lost 0 bases and J lost 2 bases. Germline lookup yields CDR1 MNHEY and CDR2 SMNVEV (reference sequence). DNA of the CDR3: TGTGCCAGCAGTTTATCCCCCCGGGGGGACACAGATACGCAGTATTTT. Translated, it gives CASSLSPRGDTDTQYF.

The chain combines TRBV20-1 with TRBJ1-2, with no clear D. Germline assignment: CDR1 DFQATT and CDR2 SNEGSKA (reference sequence). This CDR3 has 11 residues. The ends were cut back, 3 bases at V and 8 bases at J, with 10 bases in the middle. CDR3 protein: CSASRERGYTF. The CDR3 DNA reads TGCAGTGCTAGCCGGGAACGGGGCTACACCTTC.

The DNA for the CDR3 is TGCAGTGCCCCCGGACTAGCCGGCTCCTACAATGAGCAGTTCTTC. It translates to CSAPGLAGSYNEQFF. The V gene is TRBV20-1, the J gene TRBJ2-1; 8 nucleotides align to TRBD2. The CDR3 has 15 amino acids. Germline values: CDR1 DFQATT, CDR2 SNEGSKA (reference sequence). With V trimmed by 6 bases and J by 0 bases, 7 bases remained unmatched.

This clonotype was picked up many times. The gene calls are TRBV28 and TRBJ2-1, with TRBD1 identical over 12 bases. The CDR3 runs to 16 residues. Germline CDR1 is MDHEN and CDR2 is SYDVKM. Trimming took 7 bases from V and 5 from J; bases not matched to a gene: 9. CDR3 amino acids: CASTPGQGAIDNEQFF. The CDR3 DNA follows: TGTGCCAGCACCCCGGGACAGGGGGCTATCGACAATGAGCAGTTCTTC.

This clonotype was counted ten times or more. The gene calls are TRBV14 and TRBJ2-2, with 9 bases that match TRBD1. CDR1 is SGHDN and CDR2 is FVKESK in the germline V gene. The CDR3 totals 17 residues. V was clipped by 3 bases and J by 5 bases; unmatched bases: 10. CDR3 protein: CASSHRSGTGLTGELFF. The CDR3 DNA follows: TGTGCCAGCAGCCACAGATCCGGGACAGGGTTAACCGGGGAGCTGTTTTTT.

This clonotype turned up a few times. The chain recombines TRBV29-1 with TRBJ2-7; 9 nucleotides align to TRBD1. CDR1 SQVTM and CDR2 ANQGSEA come from the germline V gene. After removal of 2 bases from V and 4 bases from J, the junction contained 18 bases not matched to a gene. The CDR3 is 18 amino acids. This CDR3 is CSVETRTGDHPYPYEQYF. The DNA of the CDR3 is TGCAGCGTTGAAACACGGACAGGGGATCACCCATACCCATACGAGCAGTACTTC.

Points on this clonotype: The junction differs from germline at one of its ends, possibly a read error. This chain connects TRBV10-2 to TRBJ2-3, with a weak D call TRBD2 (5 bases). The CDR3 has 15 amino acids. Germline V gene sequence: CDR1 WSHSY, CDR2 SAAADI. CDR3 protein: CASSEGGLRTDTRYF. CDR3 nucleotide sequence: TGCGCCAGCAGTGAGGGAGGACTGCGCACAGATACGCGGTATTTT.

This clonotype was counted ten times or more. The chain recombines TRBV15 with TRBJ2-5; possibly TRBD1 or TRBD2 for D (6 bases each). Germline-derived CDR1 and CDR2 are LNHNV and YYDKDF (reference sequence). Trimming shortened V by 4 bases and J by 4 bases, and 13 bases separated the two germline ends. This CDR3 is 14 amino acids long. The CDR3 loop reads CATSIGGSGETQYF. CDR3 bases: TGTGCCACCAGCATCGGGGGCTCAGGAGAGACCCAGTACTTC.

This clonotype appeared many times. This chain uses TRBV27 with TRBJ2-1; 15 bases align to TRBD2. V gave up 3 bases and J gave up 5 bases; unmatched junction bases: 8. Germline V gene lookup returns CDR1 MNHEY and CDR2 SMNVEV (reference sequence). The CDR3 runs 18 residues. The CDR3 nucleotides are TGTGCCAGCAGTTTTGGACTAGCGGGAGGGCCTGGGAACAATGAGCAGTTCTTC. Amino acids: CASSFGLAGGPGNNEQFF.

This clonotype occurred many times. The chain combines TRBV12-3 or TRBV12-4 with TRBJ2-2; D remains ambiguous. V was clipped by 9 bases and J by 5 bases, with 16 bases between them. The CDR3 loop spans 14 amino acids. The CDR3 DNA sequence: TGTGCCAGACCAACGAATGCGGAAACCGGGGAGCTGTTTTTT. Protein sequence: CARPTNAETGELFF.

Many counts were recorded for this clonotype. This chain uses TRBV9 with TRBJ2-2; D call uncertain. The germline V gene encodes CDR1 SGDLS and CDR2 YYNGEE. Trimming stripped 0 bases from V and 3 bases from J, with 3 bases between. The CDR3 loop spans 13 amino acids. The CDR3 is CASSVGHTGELFF. CDR3 nucleotides: TGTGCCAGCAGCGTAGGTCACACCGGGGAGCTGTTTTTT.

This clonotype was recorded many times. The V and J genes are TRBV6-2 or TRBV6-3 and TRBJ2-2, with D perhaps matching TRBD1 (6 bases). The CDR3 length is 15 residues. V lost 2 bases and J lost 2, with 9 bases in between. Per the germline V gene, CDR1 is MNHEY and CDR2 is SVGEGT. CDR3 bases: TGTGCCAGCAGTTACCTGGGACATAACACCGGGGAGCTGTTTTTT. This gives the protein CASSYLGHNTGELFF.

Ten or more counts support this clonotype. V is TRBV4-3 and J is TRBJ2-1, with TRBD2 matching over 9 bases. Germline assignment: CDR1 LGHNA and CDR2 YSLEER. The V gene end was trimmed by 1 base and the J gene end by 5 bases; junction bases not matched to a gene: 6. The CDR3 consists of 16 residues. In nucleotides, the CDR3 is TGCGCCAGCAGCCAAGTATCGGCGGGAGGGGACAATGAGCAGTTCTTC. The encoded protein is CASSQVSAGGDNEQFF.

There are many counts of this clonotype. The chain uses TRBV20-1 and TRBJ1-4, with D maybe TRBD1 (5 bases). V lost 1 base and J lost 7, with 13 bases in between. The germline V gene has CDR1 DFQATT and CDR2 SNEGSKA (reference sequence). This CDR3 has 14 amino acids. The CDR3 sequence: CSARAGAVSEKLFF. CDR3 sequence (DNA): TGCAGTGCTAGAGCCGGGGCAGTGAGTGAAAAACTGTTTTTT.

As to this clonotype: This may be a read error: a much more frequent sequence differs by one nucleotide. DNA for the CDR3: TGTGCCAGCAGGGACAGGGTTAACTATGGCTACACCTTC. Amino acids: CASRDRVNYGYTF. The chain uses TRBV28 and TRBJ1-2; 8 nucleotides match TRBD1. Unmatched junction bases numbered 1, after V lost 6 bases and J lost 1 base. The CDR3 length is 13 residues. Germline V gives CDR1 MDHEN, CDR2 SYDVKM.